This TCR beta chain was obtained from a study of cytomegalovirus exposure and HLA in healthy donors. Broader study findings: A later look showed TCR association rates differing by HLA locus, highest for DRB1 and lowest for HLA-C.

Regarding this clone: Its specificity is unknown.

Germline-derived CDR1 and CDR2 are KGHSH and LQKENI. This CDR3 is built from 15 residues. Germline trimming cut 5 bases from V and 5 bases from J; bases unmatched to any gene: 8. PCR employed 60 Vbeta and 13 Jbeta primers. This table comes from immunoSEQ multiplex PCR, and its TCRdb copy is limited to in-frame clones, with some not included. The data hold around 180,000 clones, with roughly 87% observed a single time. The receptor comes from a girl in the first two years of life in good health and CMV-seronegative. Sequencing was carried out using PBMCs. The chain is built from TRBV18 and TRBJ2-5; 10 bases fit TRBD2. The CDR3 spells CASSSLTSGRETQYF. In DNA form, the CDR3 reads TGTGCCAGCTCATCATTGACTAGCGGGCGTGAGACCCAGTACTTC.